The 31 T cell receptor beta chains in this list originate from one sample, sequenced in a study of shared clonotypes between healthy human individuals. Generated by immunoSEQ multiplex PCR, the TCRdb table keeps only in-frame clones and is missing some. The sample has about 2.1 million clones, 93% seen once. Terminally differentiated effector memory CD45RA+ cells were excluded by CCR7 positive selection of CD45RO-negative cells. The sample taken for sequencing was naive CD8+ T cells from PBMCs. Every receptor here comes from a man between 18 and 35 years old in good health. Some clones in this sample may be carry-over from other donors' samples.

The chain is built from TRBV4-1 and TRBJ1-2, with D unresolved. V was shortened by 1 base and J by 2 bases, with 14 bases between the two germline ends. Germline assignment: CDR1 MGHRA and CDR2 YSYEKL. The CDR3 totals 16 residues. Here the CDR3 DNA reads TGCGCCAGCAGCCAAGGAGTCCAAAGCCAGAACTATGGCTACACCTTC. Its protein is CASSQGVQSQNYGYTF.

This rearrangement joins TRBV4-1 to TRBJ2-7; D unclear. The germline gives CDR1 MGHRA, CDR2 YSYEKL. V dropped 0 bases and J dropped 2 bases, with 11 bases sitting between them. The CDR3 covers 15 residues. CDR3 sequence: CASSQDQLGAYEQYF. The CDR3 nucleotides are TGCGCCAGCAGCCAAGATCAGCTTGGGGCCTACGAGCAGTACTTC.

The V call is TRBV5-6, the J call TRBJ1-3, with a tentative D call TRBD1 (6 bases). V lost 3 bases, J lost 0 bases, and 13 bases lay in between. The CDR3 totals 16 residues. Per germline, CDR1 SGHDT and CDR2 YYEEEE. The CDR3 sequence: CASSWGTPISGNTIYF. CDR3 DNA: TGTGCCAGCAGCTGGGGGACACCTATCTCTGGAAACACCATATATTTT. Full variable domain (rest looked up from reference TRBV5-6 and TRBJ1-3): DAGVTQSPTHLIKTRGQQVTLRCSPKSGHDTVSWYQQALGQGPQFIFQYYEEEERQRGNFPDRFSGHQFPNYSSELNVNALLLGDSALYLCASSWGTPISGNTIYFGEGSWLTVV.

The rearrangement links TRBV7-2 to TRBJ2-1; no clear D gene. Germline V gene lookup returns CDR1 SGHTA and CDR2 FQGNSA. The CDR3 totals 18 residues. The V end lost 2 bases, the J end lost 8 bases, and 25 bases lay between the germline ends. This CDR3 reads CASSLIVVLPSTEDEQFF. For the CDR3, the DNA is TGTGCCAGCAGCTTAATTGTCGTTCTACCCTCGACGGAAGATGAGCAGTTCTTC.

The gene calls are TRBV7-9 and TRBJ1-4; 8 positions match TRBD1. Germline CDR1 SEHNR, CDR2 FQNEAQ (reference sequence). The CDR3 spans 15 residues. Trimming removed 5 bases from V and 7 bases from J; junction bases left unmatched: 9. The DNA for the CDR3 is TGTGCCAGCAGCCAAACAGGGGGTTCGATTGAAAAACTGTTTTTT. Amino acid sequence: CASSQTGGSIEKLFF.

This chain connects TRBV28 to TRBJ2-4; D is perhaps TRBD1 or TRBD2 (5 bases each). V shed 2 bases and J shed 0 bases, with 14 bases lying between them. In germline, CDR1 is MDHEN, CDR2 SYDVKM. This CDR3 has 17 amino acids. CDR3 DNA: TGTGCCAGCAGTTTAGCAGGGAAGGGAGTAGCCAAAAACATTCAGTACTTC. Translating it yields CASSLAGKGVAKNIQYF.

This clone has just one count. The sample holds other DNA sequences that translate to the same CDR3. This rearrangement joins TRBV27 to TRBJ1-5; possible D gene TRBD1, 5 bases. The germline V and J ends were trimmed by 2 bases and 6 bases, with 11 bases remaining between them. Germline V gene sequence: CDR1 MNHEY, CDR2 SMNVEV (reference sequence). The CDR3 consists of 14 residues. CDR3 coding DNA: TGTGCCAGCAGTTTAGTCGGGGGGTTTCAGCCCCAGCATTTT. Translating gives CASSLVGGFQPQHF.

The chain employs TRBV5-6 and TRBJ2-1; 11 bases align to TRBD2. The V gene's germline CDR1 is SGHDT and CDR2 YYEEEE. The CDR3 runs 16 residues. J was trimmed by 9 bases and V by 0 bases; bases with no gene match: 8. The CDR3: CASSLGLAGPRGEQFF. The CDR3, as DNA: TGTGCCAGCAGCTTGGGACTAGCGGGGCCCAGGGGTGAGCAGTTCTTC.

The chain recombines TRBV6-1 with TRBJ2-7; 9 bases map to TRBD2. Per the germline V gene, CDR1 is MNHNS and CDR2 is SASEGT. The CDR3 runs 16 residues. V was pared by 2 bases and J by 3 bases, with 8 bases of the junction left unmatched. CDR3 amino acids: CASSETGLAWFYEQYF. In nucleotides, the CDR3 is TGTGCCAGCAGTGAAACAGGACTAGCGTGGTTCTACGAGCAGTACTTC.

The chain uses TRBV7-9 and TRBJ2-3; 14 bases map to TRBD2. Germline V CDR1 and CDR2: SEHNR, FQNEAQ (reference sequence). V dropped 3 bases and J dropped 4; count of bases not matched to a gene: 9. There are 18 residues in the CDR3. The CDR3 loop reads CASSFTLGLAGAADTQYF. In nucleotides, the CDR3 is TGTGCCAGCAGCTTTACCCTGGGACTAGCGGGAGCGGCAGATACGCAGTATTTT.

This clone showed up just once. The chain joins TRBV5-4 to TRBJ2-7; possible D gene TRBD2, 6 bases. The germline V gene encodes CDR1 SGHNT and CDR2 YYREEE (reference sequence). The CDR3 sequence is 15 residues long. The V and J ends lost 5 bases and 6 bases respectively, with 21 bases between them. CDR3 residues: CASSRDSSDQSEQYF. The DNA for the CDR3 is TGTGCCAGCAGTCGGGACTCTTCGGACCAGTCCGAGCAGTACTTC.

The chain combines TRBV2 with TRBJ2-7; TRBD1 might be the D (5 bases). Trimming left V 0 bases short and J 2 bases short, with 11 bases between. CDR3 length: 15 amino acids. Germline assignment: CDR1 SNHLY and CDR2 FYNNEI. CDR3 residues: CASSEAADRPYEQYF. The CDR3 DNA is TGTGCCAGCAGTGAAGCGGCTGACAGACCCTACGAGCAGTACTTC.

Notes on this clone: Other nucleotide sequences from this sample produce the same CDR3. The chain recombines TRBV9 with TRBJ2-7; TRBD2 aligns across 8 bases. The junction had 4 bases not matched to a gene; V was cut back by 2 bases and J by 0 bases. Germline lookup yields CDR1 SGDLS and CDR2 YYNGEE. This CDR3 has 15 residues. This CDR3 reads CASSVAGTSSYEQYF. The CDR3 DNA sequence: TGTGCCAGCAGCGTGGCCGGGACTAGCTCCTACGAGCAGTACTTC.

This clone was detected only once. The rearrangement links TRBV5-5 to TRBJ1-1; D is unresolved. The CDR3 is made up of 13 amino acids. From germline, CDR1 is SGHKS and CDR2 YYEKEE (reference sequence). V was trimmed by 0 bases and J by 5 bases, leaving 8 bases between them. The CDR3: CASSLDPGTEAFF. Here the CDR3 DNA reads TGTGCCAGCAGCTTGGATCCAGGTACTGAAGCTTTCTTT.

This clone was detected only a few times. The genes are TRBV27 and TRBJ2-3; D call uncertain. Trimming shortened V by 0 bases and J by 7 bases, and 8 bases separated the two germline ends. CDR3 size: 13 residues. Germline CDR1 and CDR2: MNHEY and SMNVEV (reference sequence). The CDR3 coding sequence is TGTGCCAGCAGTTTATCGCTCCCGTATACGCAGTATTTT. This gives the protein CASSLSLPYTQYF.

V and J are TRBV10-3 and TRBJ2-3; 9 nucleotides line up with TRBD2. The CDR3 consists of 17 residues. J was trimmed by 3 bases and V by 0 bases; bases with no gene match: 7. From germline, CDR1 is ENHRY and CDR2 SYGVKD. CDR3 residues: CAISESTGGRATDTQYF. CDR3 sequence (DNA): TGTGCCATCAGTGAGTCGACCGGCGGGAGGGCGACAGATACGCAGTATTTT.

CDR3 DNA sequence: TGCGCCAGCAGCTCCCTGACTGAAGCTTTCTTT. It is translated as CASSSLTEAFF. The rearrangement links TRBV5-1 to TRBJ1-1; D call uncertain. The length of the CDR3 is 11 residues. V was shortened by 3 bases and J by 5 bases, with 5 bases between the two germline ends. Germline CDR1 is SGHRS and CDR2 is YFSETQ.

This rearrangement joins TRBV27 to TRBJ1-1, with 7 bases aligning to TRBD1. This CDR3 comprises 16 residues. Germline V gene data show CDR1 as MNHEY and CDR2 as SMNVEV (reference sequence). Germline trimming cut 5 bases from V and 3 bases from J; bases unmatched to any gene: 12. The CDR3 protein is CASSKSRDREDTEAFF. CDR3 DNA: TGTGCCAGCAGTAAGTCCCGCGACAGGGAGGACACTGAAGCTTTCTTT.

The V and J genes are TRBV11-2 and TRBJ2-5, with no clear D. TRBJ2-7 matches the DNA end more closely, so the J call is doubtful. The CDR3 covers 12 residues. The germline V gene has CDR1 SGHAT and CDR2 FQNNGV. The CDR3 here is CASSWGPSEQYF. CDR3 DNA: TGTGCCAGCAGCTGGGGTCCTAGCGAGCAGTACTTC.

V and J are TRBV28 and TRBJ2-1, with a possible D match to TRBD2 (6 bases). V was trimmed by 5 bases and J by 5 bases, leaving 16 bases between them. CDR1 and CDR2 (germline): MDHEN, SYDVKM. The CDR3 runs to 15 residues. The CDR3 bases are TGTGCCAGCAGTCCCCTTGGGGGGAAGGACAATGAGCAGTTCTTC. Amino acid sequence: CASSPLGGKDNEQFF. Looking up the rest from reference TRBV28 and TRBJ2-1 gives the full variable domain: DVKVTQSSRYLVKRTGEKVFLECVQDMDHENMFWYRQDPGLGLRLIYFSYDVKMKEKGDIPEGYSVSREKKERFSLILESASTNQTSMYLCASSPLGGKDNEQFFGPGTRLTVL.

The chain recombines TRBV27 with TRBJ1-1; D is unclear. CDR1 is MNHEY and CDR2 is SMNVEV in the germline V gene (reference sequence). With 4 bases removed from V and 4 bases from J, the gap between germline ends came to 19 bases. The length of the CDR3 is 16 residues. In DNA, the CDR3 is TGTGCCAGCAGTTCCCTAGGTTCGGCCTTAATCACTGAAGCTTTCTTT. Translation: CASSSLGSALITEAFF.

The table lists this clone with a count of one. This chain links TRBV23-1 with TRBJ2-3; D perhaps matches TRBD1 (5 bases). Being an ORF, TRBV23-1 has a function that is uncertain. The length of the CDR3 is 16 residues. Deletions cut 2 bases from V and 4 bases from J, with 16 bases between. The CDR3 spells CASSQGEQGIADTQYF. As DNA, the CDR3 is TGCGCCAGCAGTCAAGGAGAGCAGGGTATCGCAGATACGCAGTATTTT.

CDR3 in DNA: TGTGCCAGCAGTTTATTTTATTCGTCAGGGAACATTCAGTACTTC. It is translated as CASSLFYSSGNIQYF. The chain carries TRBV27 and TRBJ2-4, with D possibly being TRBD1 (5 bases). Germline lookup yields CDR1 MNHEY and CDR2 SMNVEV (reference sequence). The CDR3 is made up of 15 amino acids. V gave up 1 base and J gave up 7 bases, with 14 bases separating them.

The chain carries TRBV4-1 and TRBJ2-1; 9 bases map to TRBD2. CDR3 length: 17 amino acids. The germline gives CDR1 MGHRA, CDR2 YSYEKL. The V and J ends lost 0 bases and 3 bases, in that order; junction bases with no gene match: 6. This CDR3 reads CASSQESLAGIYNEQFF. The CDR3 DNA sequence: TGCGCCAGCAGCCAAGAGTCGCTAGCGGGAATCTACAATGAGCAGTTCTTC.

This clone was seen only a few times. Other DNA sequences in this sample translate to the same CDR3. The V call is TRBV5-1, the J call TRBJ1-1; D gene ambiguous. Germline CDR1 and CDR2: SGHRS and YFSETQ. V was shortened by 2 bases and J by 2 bases, with 7 bases between the two germline ends. There are 13 residues in the CDR3. The CDR3 loop is CASSFRSNTEAFF. In nucleotides, the CDR3 is TGCGCCAGCAGCTTTAGGTCAAACACTGAAGCTTTCTTT.

The V call is TRBV28, the J call TRBJ2-7; 7 nucleotides match TRBD1. The CDR3 runs 19 residues. The V gene's germline CDR1 is MDHEN and CDR2 SYDVKM. The trim removed 5 bases at V and 0 bases at J, leaving 19 bases unmatched. CDR3 nucleotide sequence: TGTGCCAGCAGTCTCTACGCAACAGGGGTTCAAACACCCTCCTACGAGCAGTACTTC. Its protein is CASSLYATGVQTPSYEQYF.

CDR3 in amino acids: CASSLRAGGNEQYF. The CDR3 nucleotides read TGTGCCAGCAGTCTCCGGGCGGGTGGGAACGAGCAGTACTTC. This sequence joins TRBV28 and TRBJ2-7; the D gene is possibly TRBD2 (5 bases). Germline-derived CDR1 and CDR2 are MDHEN and SYDVKM. Deletions cut 5 bases from V and 5 bases from J, with 16 bases between. The CDR3 has 14 residues.

The genes are TRBV7-2 and TRBJ2-5; the match to TRBD2 covers 11 bases. J lost 3 bases, V lost 1 base, and 10 bases had no gene match. Germline V gene lookup returns CDR1 SGHTA and CDR2 FQGNSA. CDR3 length equals 18 residues. The CDR3 loop reads CASSLVSLAGGGEETQYF. The CDR3 DNA is TGTGCCAGCAGCTTAGTATCCCTAGCGGGAGGAGGTGAAGAGACCCAGTACTTC. Full variable domain (remainder filled in from reference TRBV7-2 and TRBJ2-5): GAGVSQSPSNKVTEKGKDVELRCDPISGHTALYWYRQSLGQGLEFLIYFQGNSAPDKSGLPSDRFSAERTGGSVSTLTIQRTQQEDSAVYLCASSLVSLAGGGEETQYFGPGTRLLVL.

The chain couples TRBV9 to TRBJ2-1; D is possibly TRBD2 (6 bases). Germline CDR1 SGDLS, CDR2 YYNGEE. V was clipped by 3 bases and J by 8 bases, with 24 bases between them. The CDR3 loop spans 17 amino acids. CDR3 DNA sequence: TGTGCCAGCAGCGCCTCCTGGGGGGACTTATTGACCCATGAGCAGTTCTTC. Encoded protein: CASSASWGDLLTHEQFF.

V usage is TRBV7-9 and J usage is TRBJ2-7, with D tentatively TRBD1 (6 bases). The ends were cut back, 1 base at V and 4 bases at J, with 11 bases in the middle. CDR1 SEHNR and CDR2 FQNEAQ come from the germline V gene (reference sequence). CDR3 length: 14 residues. The CDR3 coding sequence is TGTGCCAGCAGCTTAGGGACAAGGGGGTACGAGCAGTACTTC. It yields the protein CASSLGTRGYEQYF.

The V and J genes are TRBV7-3 and TRBJ2-5, with TRBD2 matching over 7 bases. Trimming removed 1 base from V and 4 bases from J; junction bases left unmatched: 6. Germline CDR1 is SGHTA and CDR2 is FQGTGA. The CDR3 is made up of 15 amino acids. CDR3 amino acids: CASSLIGGGRETQYF. The CDR3 nucleotides are TGTGCCAGCAGCTTAATAGGCGGCGGGAGAGAGACCCAGTACTTC.